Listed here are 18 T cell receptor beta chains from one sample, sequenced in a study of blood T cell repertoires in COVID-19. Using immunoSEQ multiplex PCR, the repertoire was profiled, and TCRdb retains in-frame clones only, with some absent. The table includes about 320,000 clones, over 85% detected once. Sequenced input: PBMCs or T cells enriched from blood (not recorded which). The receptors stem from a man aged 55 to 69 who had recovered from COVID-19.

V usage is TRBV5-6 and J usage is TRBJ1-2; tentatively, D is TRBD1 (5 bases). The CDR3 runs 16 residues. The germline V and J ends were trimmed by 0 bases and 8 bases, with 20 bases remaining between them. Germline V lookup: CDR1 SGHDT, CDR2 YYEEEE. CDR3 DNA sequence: TGTGCCAGCAGCTTGGCGGGGGGGGAGTCTTATGGAGGCTACACCTTC. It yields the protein CASSLAGGESYGGYTF.

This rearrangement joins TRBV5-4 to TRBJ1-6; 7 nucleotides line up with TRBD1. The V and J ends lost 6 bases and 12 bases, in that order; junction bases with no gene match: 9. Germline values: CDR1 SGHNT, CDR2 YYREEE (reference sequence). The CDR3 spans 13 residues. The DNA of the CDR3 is TGTGCCAGCAATGACAGGGCAGGGGGACCCCTCCACTTT. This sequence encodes CASNDRAGGPLHF.

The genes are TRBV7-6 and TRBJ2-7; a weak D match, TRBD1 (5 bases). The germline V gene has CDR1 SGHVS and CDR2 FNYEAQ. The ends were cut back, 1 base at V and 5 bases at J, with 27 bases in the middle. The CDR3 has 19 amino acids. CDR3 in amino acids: CASSLVAQGNGFRGDEQYF. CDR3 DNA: TGTGCCAGCAGCTTAGTGGCCCAGGGAAATGGCTTTCGCGGAGACGAGCAGTACTTC.

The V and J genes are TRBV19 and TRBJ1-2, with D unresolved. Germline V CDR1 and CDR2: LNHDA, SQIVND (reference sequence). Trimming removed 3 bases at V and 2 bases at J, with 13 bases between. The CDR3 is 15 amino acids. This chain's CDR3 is CASSILKELNYGYTF. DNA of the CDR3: TGTGCCAGTAGTATCTTAAAGGAGTTAAACTATGGCTACACCTTC.

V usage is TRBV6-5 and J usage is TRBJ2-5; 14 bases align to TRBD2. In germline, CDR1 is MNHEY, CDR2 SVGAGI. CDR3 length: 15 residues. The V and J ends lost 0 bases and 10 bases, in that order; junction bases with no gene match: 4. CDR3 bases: TGTGCCAGCAGTTACTCGACTAGCGGGAGGGGGGGCCAGTACTTC. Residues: CASSYSTSGRGGQYF.

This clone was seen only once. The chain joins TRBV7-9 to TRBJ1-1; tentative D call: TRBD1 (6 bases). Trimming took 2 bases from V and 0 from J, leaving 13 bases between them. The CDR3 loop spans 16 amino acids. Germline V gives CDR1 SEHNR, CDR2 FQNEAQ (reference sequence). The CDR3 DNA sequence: TGTGCCAGCAGCTTAACTGGACAGCCAATGAACACTGAAGCTTTCTTT. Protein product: CASSLTGQPMNTEAFF.

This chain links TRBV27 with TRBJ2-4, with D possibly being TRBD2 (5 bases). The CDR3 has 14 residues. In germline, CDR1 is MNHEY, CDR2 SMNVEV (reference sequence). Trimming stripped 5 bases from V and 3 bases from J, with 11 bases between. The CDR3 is CASSGRDHKNIQYF. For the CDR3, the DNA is TGTGCCAGCAGTGGCCGGGATCACAAAAACATTCAGTACTTC.

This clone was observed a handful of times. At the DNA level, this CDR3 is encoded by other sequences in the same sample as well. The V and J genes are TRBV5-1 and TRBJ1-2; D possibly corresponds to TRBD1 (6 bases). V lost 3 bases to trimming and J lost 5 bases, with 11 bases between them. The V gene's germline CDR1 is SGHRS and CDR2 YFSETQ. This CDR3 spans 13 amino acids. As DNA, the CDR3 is TGCGCCAGCAGCTCGACAGGATCTTATGGCTACACCTTC. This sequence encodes CASSSTGSYGYTF.

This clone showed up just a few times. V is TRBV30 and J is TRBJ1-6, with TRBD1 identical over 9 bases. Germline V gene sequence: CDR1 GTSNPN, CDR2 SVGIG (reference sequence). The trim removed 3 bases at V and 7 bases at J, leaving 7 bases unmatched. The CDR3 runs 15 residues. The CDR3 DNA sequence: TGTGCCTGGAGACTGTGGGGACAGGGAAATTCACCCCTCCACTTT. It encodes CAWRLWGQGNSPLHF.

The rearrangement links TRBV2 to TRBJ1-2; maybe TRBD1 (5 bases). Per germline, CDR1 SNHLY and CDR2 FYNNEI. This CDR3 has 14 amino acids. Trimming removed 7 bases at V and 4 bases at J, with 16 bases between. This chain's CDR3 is CASILGGSSYGYTF. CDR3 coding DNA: TGTGCCAGCATCCTGGGGGGGAGTTCCTATGGCTACACCTTC.

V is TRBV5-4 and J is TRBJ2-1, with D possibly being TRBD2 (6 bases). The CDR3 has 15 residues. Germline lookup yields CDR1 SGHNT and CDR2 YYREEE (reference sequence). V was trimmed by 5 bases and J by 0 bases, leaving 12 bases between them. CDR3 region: CASSFTSISYNEQFF. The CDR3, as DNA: TGTGCCAGCAGTTTTACTAGCATCTCCTACAATGAGCAGTTCTTC.

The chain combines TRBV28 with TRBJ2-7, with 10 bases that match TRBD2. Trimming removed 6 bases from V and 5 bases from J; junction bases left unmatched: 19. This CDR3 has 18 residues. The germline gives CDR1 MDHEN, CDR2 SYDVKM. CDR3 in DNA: TGTGCCAGCAGCCCAATCAGCCAATCCGGGACTAGCGCCCACGAGCAGTACTTC. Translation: CASSPISQSGTSAHEQYF.

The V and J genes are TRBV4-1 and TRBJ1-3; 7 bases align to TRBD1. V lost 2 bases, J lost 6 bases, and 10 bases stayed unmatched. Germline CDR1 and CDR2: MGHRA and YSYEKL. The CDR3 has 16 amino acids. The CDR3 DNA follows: TGCGCCAGCAGCCAATATACAGGGGCGAGGGTAAACACCATATATTTT. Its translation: CASSQYTGARVNTIYF.

The CDR3 bases are TGCGCCACCCAACGGGACAGGGGCATGAACACTGAAGCTTTCTTT. Its protein product is CATQRDRGMNTEAFF. The chain recombines TRBV10-2 with TRBJ1-1, with 10 bases fitting TRBD1. Germline V CDR1 and CDR2: WSHSY, SAAADI. The V gene end was trimmed by 10 bases and the J gene end by 0 bases; junction bases not matched to a gene: 8. The CDR3 is 15 amino acids.

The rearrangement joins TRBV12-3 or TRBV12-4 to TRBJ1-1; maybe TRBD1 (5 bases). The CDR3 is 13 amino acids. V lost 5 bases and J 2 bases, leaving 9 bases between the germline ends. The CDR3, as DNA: TGTGCCAGCAGTCAACAGGAAAACACTGAAGCTTTCTTT. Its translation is CASSQQENTEAFF.

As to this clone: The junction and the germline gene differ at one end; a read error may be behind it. The CDR3 region has the DNA TGTGCTAGTGGTCCCTCCGGGACAGGGGTTGACTTC. Translated, it gives CASGPSGTGVDF. The V and J genes are TRBV12-5 and TRBJ2-7; 10 nucleotides align to TRBD1. CDR3 length: 12 residues. Germline values: CDR1 LGHNT, CDR2 FRNRAP.

This CDR3 reads CASSLDLMAGALRGLREQYF. The CDR3 bases are TGTGCCAGCAGCTTAGATCTTATGGCGGGAGCTTTAAGGGGCTTACGCGAGCAGTACTTC. The genes are TRBV11-3 and TRBJ2-7; 7 bases agree with TRBD2. This CDR3 is 20 amino acids long. Germline CDR1 SGHNT, CDR2 YENEEA. With 0 bases clipped from V and 6 bases from J, the junction kept 23 bases outside the gene matches.

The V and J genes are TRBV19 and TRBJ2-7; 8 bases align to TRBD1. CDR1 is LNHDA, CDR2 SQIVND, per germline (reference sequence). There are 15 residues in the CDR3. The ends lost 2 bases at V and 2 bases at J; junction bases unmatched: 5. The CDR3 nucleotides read TGTGCCAGTAGTATAAGGGGACAGGCAGCCTACGAGCAGTACTTC. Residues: CASSIRGQAAYEQYF.